This TCR beta chain originates from a study of blood T cell repertoires in COVID-19. The CDR3 consists of 17 residues. V shed 3 bases and J shed 0 bases, with 15 bases lying between them. Germline V gene sequence: CDR1 LNHDA, CDR2 SQIVND (reference sequence). TCRdb's copy holds only in-frame clones and misses some; the assay was immunoSEQ multiplex PCR. The table shows hundreds of thousands of clones, with about 87% occurring only once. Sequencing was performed on PBMCs or T cells enriched from blood (not recorded which). The J gene is TRBJ1-5, the V gene TRBV19, with D unresolved. The receptor comes from a woman between 18 and 30 years old who had recovered from COVID-19. CDR3 DNA: TGTGCCAGTAGTATTCGGCCAGGATACGATAGCAATCAGCCCCAGCATTTT. As protein: CASSIRPGYDSNQPQHF.